A single T cell receptor beta chain is shown here with its context. The data are from a study of beta chain features in type 1 diabetes. Expressed TCRB transcripts were sequenced after all isolated RNA was converted to cDNA. The repertoire was sequenced with immunoSEQ multiplex PCR; TCRdb's copy has only in-frame clones and lacks some. Found here are fewer than 200,000 clones, roughly an eighth of them singletons; the top ten hold 0.62%. This sequence originates from a woman younger than 35 in good health. What was sequenced was central memory CD4+ T cells from blood.

CDR3 nucleotides: TGTGCCAGCAGCGTAGATAGGGGGATGAACACTGAAGCTTTCTTT. The encoded protein is CASSVDRGMNTEAFF. V and J are TRBV9 and TRBJ1-1, with D perhaps matching TRBD1 (6 bases). V was pared by 0 bases and J by 0 bases, with 9 bases between. This CDR3 is built from 15 residues. In germline, CDR1 is SGDLS, CDR2 YYNGEE.